A single sample gave rise to the 7 T cell receptor beta chains below, sequenced in a study of lymphopenia after photon versus proton radiotherapy. The assay was immunoSEQ multiplex PCR, and TCRdb's table has in-frame clones only and misses some. Among over 50,000 clones listed, approximately 83% were seen once. The specimen was peripheral blood, collected from a patient treated with photon-based radiotherapy. The receptors originated from a man aged 40-49 years with gastric cancer.

V gene TRBV7-3 combines with J gene TRBJ2-3; tentative D call: TRBD1 (5 bases). The germline V and J ends were trimmed by 5 bases and 2 bases, with 11 bases remaining between them. This CDR3 contains 14 residues. Per the germline V gene, CDR1 is SGHTA and CDR2 is FQGTGA. As DNA, the CDR3 is TGTGCCAGCAGCCCAGGGCTGGTCACAGATACGCAGTATTTT. As protein: CASSPGLVTDTQYF. Full variable domain (rest looked up from reference TRBV7-3 and TRBJ2-3): GAGVSQTPSNKVTEKGKYVELRCDPISGHTALYWYRQSLGQGPEFLIYFQGTGAADDSGLPNDRFFAVRPEGSVSTLKIQRTERGDSAVYLCASSPGLVTDTQYFGPGTRLTVL.

This CDR3 is CASSYGTSSSGNTIYF. The CDR3 nucleotides read TGTGCCAGCAGTTACGGAACCTCCAGCTCTGGAAACACCATATATTTT. This chain links TRBV6-5 with TRBJ1-3, with unresolved D. Between the trimmed V and J ends, which lost 2 bases and 0 bases, there was a span of 11 bases. The CDR3 covers 16 residues. The germline V gene encodes CDR1 MNHEY and CDR2 SVGAGI.

The chain uses TRBV5-1 and TRBJ1-1; D is uncertain. V was trimmed by 4 bases and J by 7 bases, leaving 14 bases between them. Germline CDR1 and CDR2: SGHRS and YFSETQ. This CDR3 is built from 13 residues. CDR3 sequence (DNA): TGCGCCAGCAGCGCCGGGCTCCGGGGTGAAGCTTTCTTT. Protein: CASSAGLRGEAFF.

The chain carries TRBV2 and TRBJ1-2; weak D call: TRBD1 (5 bases). V was shortened by 1 base and J by 4 bases, with 10 bases between the two germline ends. Germline CDR1 reads SNHLY; CDR2 reads FYNNEI. The CDR3 is 14 amino acids. CDR3 loop: CASSEEGLVYGYTF. DNA for the CDR3: TGTGCCAGCAGTGAAGAGGGGTTGGTCTATGGCTACACCTTC.

The V gene is TRBV10-3, the J gene TRBJ2-5; D perhaps matches TRBD2 (5 bases). Germline V CDR1 and CDR2: ENHRY, SYGVKD. The CDR3 is made up of 13 amino acids. V was trimmed by 1 base and J by 5 bases, leaving 8 bases between them. The CDR3 protein is CAISEFSDETQYF. The CDR3 nucleotides read TGTGCCATCAGTGAGTTTAGCGACGAGACCCAGTACTTC.

V usage is TRBV6-1 and J usage is TRBJ1-3, with D hard to call. Between the trimmed V and J ends, which lost 3 bases and 0 bases, there was a span of 12 bases. The CDR3 is 16 amino acids. The germline V gene encodes CDR1 MNHNS and CDR2 SASEGT. The CDR3 bases are TGTGCCAGCAGTGATAAAGTCCGAACCTCTGGAAACACCATATATTTT. The encoded protein is CASSDKVRTSGNTIYF.

This clone was observed once. V is TRBV27 and J is TRBJ2-7; the D gene is possibly TRBD1 (6 bases). The CDR3 length is 15 residues. Germline V gene sequence: CDR1 MNHEY, CDR2 SMNVEV (reference sequence). The V gene lost 5 bases and the J gene lost 4 bases, with 18 bases spanning the gap. The CDR3 region has the DNA TGTGCCAGCAGTGGACCGGGAAAAGGGGGATACGAGCAGTACTTC. The encoded protein is CASSGPGKGGYEQYF.